These 15 T cell receptor beta chains share one sample of origin, sequenced in a study of blood T cell repertoires in COVID-19. The method was immunoSEQ multiplex PCR; TCRdb's version includes in-frame clones alone and lacks a portion of them. The table records some 530,000 clones, 80% to 90% of them present only once. The sequenced material came from peripheral blood. These receptors all come from a human donor in a cohort sampled during active COVID-19.

V usage is TRBV7-2 and J usage is TRBJ2-5, with D possibly being TRBD2 (6 bases). Germline V CDR1 and CDR2: SGHTA, FQGNSA. CDR3 size: 15 residues. Between the trimmed V and J ends, which lost 5 bases and 2 bases, there was a span of 15 bases. In DNA, the CDR3 is TGTGCCAGCAGCCCCAGCAGCGGGCCGCAAGAGACCCAGTACTTC. It translates to CASSPSSGPQETQYF.

The V call is TRBV30, the J call TRBJ2-7; no clear D gene. Trimming removed 1 base from V and 4 bases from J, with 5 bases in between. The CDR3 length is 11 residues. The germline gives CDR1 GTSNPN, CDR2 SVGIG (reference sequence). The CDR3, as DNA: TGTGCCTGGAGTGCCCAATACGAGCAGTACTTC. This encodes CAWSAQYEQYF.

This chain joins TRBV30 and TRBJ1-2; D gene uncertain. Germline lookup yields CDR1 GTSNPN and CDR2 SVGIG (reference sequence). This CDR3 has 14 amino acids. V was shortened by 0 bases and J by 4 bases, with 12 bases between the two germline ends. In DNA, the CDR3 is TGTGCCTGGAGTGTAAATGGGCCAGGCTATGGCTACACCTTC. Its translation is CAWSVNGPGYGYTF. The whole variable domain, remainder taken from reference TRBV30 and TRBJ1-2, is SQTIHQWPATLVQPVGSPLSLECTVEGTSNPNLYWYRQAAGRGLQLLFYSVGIGQISSEVPQNLSASRPQDRQFILSSKKLLLSDSGFYLCAWSVNGPGYGYTFGSGTRLTVV.

This chain uses TRBV4-1 with TRBJ1-2, with a possible D match to TRBD1 (6 bases). V lost 0 bases and J 7 bases, leaving 9 bases between the germline ends. This CDR3 comprises 13 residues. Germline loops: CDR1 MGHRA, CDR2 YSYEKL. The CDR3, as DNA: TGCGCCAGCAGCCAAGAATACAGGGCTGGCTACACCTTC. Its protein is CASSQEYRAGYTF.

This rearrangement joins TRBV12-5 to TRBJ2-7; TRBD1 matches at 8 bases. The CDR3 totals 13 residues. Trimming cost V 6 bases and J 1 base; bases outside gene matches: 2. CDR1 LGHNT and CDR2 FRNRAP come from the germline V gene. This chain's CDR3 is CASGGQVSYEQYF. CDR3 nucleotide sequence: TGTGCTAGTGGGGGACAGGTGTCCTACGAGCAGTACTTC.

The chain is built from TRBV9 and TRBJ1-2; D is perhaps TRBD1 (6 bases). Trimming shortened V by 2 bases and J by 10 bases, and 15 bases separated the two germline ends. Germline V CDR1 and CDR2: SGDLS, YYNGEE. This CDR3 is 13 amino acids long. This chain's CDR3 is CASSVLSTGYYTF. In DNA, the CDR3 is TGTGCCAGCAGCGTTCTTTCTACAGGGTACTACACCTTC.

CDR3 sequence (DNA): TGTGCCAGCAGCTCTAGCGCAGATACGCAGTATTTT. Translating it yields CASSSSADTQYF. The chain joins TRBV7-3 to TRBJ2-3, with D perhaps TRBD2 (6 bases). CDR1 and CDR2 from the germline V gene are SGHTA and FQGTGA. This CDR3 is built from 12 residues. Trimming removed 4 bases at V and 4 bases at J, with 6 bases between.

This clone was recorded only once. The chain has TRBV14 and TRBJ1-3; 10 bases align to TRBD1. Germline-derived CDR1 and CDR2 are SGHDN and FVKESK. The CDR3 has 15 residues. The trim removed 6 bases at V and 3 bases at J, leaving 5 bases unmatched. DNA of the CDR3: TGTGCCAGCAGGCGGACAGGGGGAAGTGGAAACACCATATATTTT. It is translated as CASRRTGGSGNTIYF.

J is TRBJ1-3 and V is TRBV28; D is unresolved. CDR1 and CDR2 (germline): MDHEN, SYDVKM. The CDR3 is 11 residues long. The V end lost 10 bases, the J end lost 5 bases, and 9 bases lay between the germline ends. The CDR3, as DNA: TGTGCCACCCTCAGTCGAAACACCATATATTTT. It specifies CATLSRNTIYF.

This chain connects TRBV6-6 to TRBJ2-2; TRBD2 is a possible D gene (7 bases). Germline V gives CDR1 MNHNY, CDR2 SVGAGI (reference sequence). V was cut by 5 bases and J by 6 bases, with 22 bases left in between. There are 17 residues in the CDR3. The CDR3 coding sequence is TGTGCCAGCAGTCTCGGATGGGCTAGCGGACAGCCCGGGGAGCTGTTTTTT. It codes for CASSLGWASGQPGELFF.

The rearrangement links TRBV29-1 to TRBJ2-7; perhaps TRBD2 as D (6 bases). Germline V lookup: CDR1 SQVTM, CDR2 ANQGSEA. V was clipped by 5 bases and J by 5 bases, with 19 bases between them. This CDR3 has 14 amino acids. The CDR3 here is CSVTSGTLGHEQYF. In DNA, the CDR3 is TGCAGCGTTACGTCCGGGACTCTGGGACACGAGCAGTACTTC.

Note on this clone: The CDR3 carries no conserved terminal phenylalanine or tryptophan, so it likely arises from a read error. It is unclear where the CDR3 begins or ends on the DNA, so no DNA is shown, and the CDR3 is as TCRdb lists it. This sequence joins TRBV6-5 and TRBJ2-7; the listed D gene, TRBD1, was not tested against the DNA. Germline V lookup: CDR1 MNHEY, CDR2 SVGAGI. The CDR3 is 13 amino acids long, termini counted. The CDR3 sequence is CASSKSLPGQGDL.

The V gene is TRBV6-5, the J gene TRBJ1-2, with 9 positions matching TRBD1. Germline V gene data show CDR1 as MNHEY and CDR2 as SVGAGI. The J segment lost 3 bases and the V segment lost 5 bases, leaving 7 bases of the junction unmatched. This CDR3 spans 15 amino acids. This CDR3 is CASSPDRGYDYGYTF. The CDR3 DNA sequence: TGTGCCAGCAGTCCTGACAGGGGGTATGACTATGGCTACACCTTC.

The V gene is TRBV7-3, the J gene TRBJ1-1; D gene ambiguous. V lost 0 bases, J lost 7 bases, and 12 bases lay in between. The CDR3 totals 14 residues. Germline CDR1 SGHTA, CDR2 FQGTGA. CDR3: CASSLTTFGSEAFF. CDR3 sequence (DNA): TGTGCCAGCAGCTTAACGACATTTGGCAGTGAAGCTTTCTTT.

The chain combines TRBV3-1 (or the pseudogene TRBV3-2) with TRBJ1-6; D remains ambiguous. There are 13 residues in the CDR3. Germline CDR1 is LGHDT and CDR2 is YNNKEL (reference sequence). V was trimmed by 3 bases and J by 9 bases, leaving 9 bases between them. CDR3 sequence: CASSQREGSPLHF. Written as DNA, the CDR3 is TGTGCCAGCAGCCAGCGAGAGGGTTCACCCCTCCACTTT.